The 23 T cell receptor beta chains reported below all come from one sample, sequenced in a study of type 1 regulatory T cells. TCRdb ran MiXCR on the reads and lists one entry per CDR3 protein. The sample has some 100,000 distinct CDR3 sequences; roughly 31% are singletons. Sequencing was done on a sample of CD4+ T cells, either the whole sample or a sorted fraction (not recorded which). The receptors shown here come from a human donor in good health.

This clonotype was found many times. V and J are TRBV29-1 and TRBJ2-1; D gene ambiguous. V gave up 5 bases and J gave up 7 bases, with 15 bases separating them. The germline V gene encodes CDR1 SQVTM and CDR2 ANQGSEA. The CDR3 is made up of 13 amino acids. CDR3 nucleotides: TGCAGCGTTCAGTTGTCCCGAGCTAATGAGCAGTTCTTC. As protein: CSVQLSRANEQFF.

Comments on this clonotype: A much larger clone sits a single nucleotide away, making a read error possible. V usage is TRBV7-2 and J usage is TRBJ2-5; D might be TRBD2 (5 bases). V lost 5 bases to trimming and J lost 1 base, with 11 bases between them. The CDR3 runs 14 residues. Germline assignment: CDR1 SGHTA and CDR2 FQGNSA. CDR3 residues: CASSPRTPQETQYF. The CDR3 bases are TGTGCCAGCAGCCCCCGGACTCCCCAAGAGACCCAGTACTTC.

This clonotype was picked up a small number of times. The genes are TRBV20-1 and TRBJ2-7; 7 bases line up with TRBD2. The CDR3 extends over 14 amino acids. The V segment lost 0 bases and the J segment 1 base; nucleotides outside the gene matches: 3. Germline CDR1 reads DFQATT; CDR2 reads SNEGSKA (reference sequence). The CDR3 region has the DNA TGCAGTGCTAGAGAAGCGGGACCGTCCTACGAGCAGTACTTC. Protein sequence: CSAREAGPSYEQYF.

V is TRBV24-1 and J is TRBJ2-7, with 7 bases that match TRBD2. V was clipped by 4 bases and J by 0 bases; unmatched bases: 8. This CDR3 is 16 amino acids long. The V gene's germline CDR1 is KGHDR and CDR2 SFDVKD. The CDR3 spells CATSDKLARSSYEQYF. For the CDR3, the DNA is TGTGCCACCAGTGACAAACTAGCGAGAAGCTCCTACGAGCAGTACTTC.

This clonotype was seen at least ten times. J is TRBJ2-5 and V is TRBV7-2, with TRBD2 matching 7 bases. V dropped 6 bases and J dropped 1; count of bases not matched to a gene: 8. Germline-derived CDR1 and CDR2 are SGHTA and FQGNSA. This CDR3 is built from 15 residues. The CDR3 region is CASRSPASGQETQYF. The CDR3 DNA sequence: TGTGCCAGCAGGTCCCCCGCTAGCGGCCAAGAGACCCAGTACTTC.

This clonotype occurred a few times. The chain joins TRBV2 to TRBJ2-3, with 9 positions matching TRBD2. This CDR3 comprises 14 residues. Germline V CDR1 and CDR2: SNHLY, FYNNEI. Losses at the gene ends were 6 bases for V and 5 bases for J; bases not matched to a gene: 6. The CDR3 here is CASSGSGGVDTQYF. In DNA form, the CDR3 reads TGTGCCAGCAGCGGTAGCGGGGGAGTAGATACGCAGTATTTT.

This clonotype appeared a few times. J is TRBJ2-1 and V is TRBV5-1; D might be TRBD1 (6 bases). Trimming removed 0 bases from V and 6 bases from J, with 13 bases in between. The V gene's germline CDR1 is SGHRS and CDR2 YFSETQ. The CDR3 contains 15 residues. In nucleotides, the CDR3 is TGCGCCAGCAGCTTGGGTCAGGGGCGATCCAATGAGCAGTTCTTC. Encoded protein: CASSLGQGRSNEQFF.

This clonotype occurred a few times. The rearrangement joins TRBV19 to TRBJ2-7; 9 positions match TRBD2. The CDR3 length is 15 residues. CDR1 is LNHDA and CDR2 is SQIVND in the germline V gene (reference sequence). The V gene end was trimmed by 4 bases and the J gene end by 3 bases; junction bases not matched to a gene: 7. The CDR3 is CASSSSGSIIYEQYF. The CDR3, as DNA: TGTGCCAGTAGTAGTAGCGGGAGTATTATCTACGAGCAGTACTTC.

V gene TRBV3-1 combines with J gene TRBJ2-7; D remains unclear. V was trimmed by 0 bases and J by 8 bases, leaving 5 bases between them. Germline V gives CDR1 LGHDT, CDR2 YNNKEL (reference sequence). This CDR3 is built from 11 residues. The CDR3 DNA follows: TGTGCCAGCAGCCAAGAGCTCAAGCAGTACTTC. This translates into CASSQELKQYF.

This clonotype was counted a few times. The chain is built from TRBV29-1 and TRBJ2-1, with 10 bases matching TRBD2. CDR3 size: 18 residues. J lost 4 bases, V lost 6 bases, and 18 bases had no gene match. Germline V CDR1 and CDR2: SQVTM, ANQGSEA. The CDR3 nucleotides read TGCAGCGTCCCCCCCCCCACGGCTAGCGGGAGCAGATACAATGAGCAGTTCTTC. This encodes CSVPPPTASGSRYNEQFF.

The chain recombines TRBV20-1 with TRBJ2-1; 8 bases are a match to TRBD2. The CDR3 spans 15 residues. Germline V gives CDR1 DFQATT, CDR2 SNEGSKA (reference sequence). The ends lost 4 bases at V and 9 bases at J; junction bases unmatched: 14. The chain's CDR3 is CSATDAGLVTREQFF. Written as DNA, the CDR3 is TGCAGTGCTACCGATGCGGGACTAGTTACACGTGAGCAGTTCTTC.

The rearrangement uses TRBV7-9 and TRBJ2-3, with 7 positions matching TRBD2. The CDR3 is made up of 15 amino acids. In germline, CDR1 is SEHNR, CDR2 FQNEAQ (reference sequence). The V gene end was trimmed by 5 bases and the J gene end by 5 bases; junction bases not matched to a gene: 10. The CDR3: CASSEAAGVIDTQYF. The CDR3 DNA reads as TGTGCCAGCAGCGAAGCGGCGGGAGTGATAGATACGCAGTATTTT.

In its sample, this clonotype was seen a few times. The chain has TRBV3-1 and TRBJ2-3, with D possibly being TRBD1 or TRBD2 (6 bases each). CDR1 is LGHDT, CDR2 YNNKEL, per germline (reference sequence). The CDR3 is made up of 14 amino acids. V gave up 5 bases and J gave up 3 bases, with 12 bases separating them. The CDR3 DNA follows: TGTGCCAGCAGCTTCGCGGGGACAACAGATACGCAGTATTTT. Encoded protein: CASSFAGTTDTQYF.

This chain links TRBV7-9 with TRBJ1-1; D is unresolved. Trimming cost V 2 bases and J 5 bases, with 9 bases left between them. The CDR3 is 13 residues long. The V gene's germline CDR1 is SEHNR and CDR2 FQNEAQ (reference sequence). The CDR3 here is CASSLQDGTEAFF. The CDR3 nucleotides are TGTGCCAGCAGCTTACAGGACGGAACTGAAGCTTTCTTT.

This clonotype has more than one count but fewer than ten. The gene calls are TRBV29-1 and TRBJ1-1, with a possible D match to TRBD1 (5 bases). Germline assignment: CDR1 SQVTM and CDR2 ANQGSEA. CDR3 size: 14 residues. In DNA form, the CDR3 reads TGCGGAGCCGGGGGGGAGGGGATGGGCACTGAAGCTTTCTTT. It specifies CGAGGEGMGTEAFF.

The genes are TRBV4-1 and TRBJ1-2; tentative D call: TRBD1 (6 bases). CDR3 length: 14 amino acids. CDR1 is MGHRA, CDR2 YSYEKL, per germline. V gave up 2 bases and J gave up 7 bases, with 14 bases separating them. CDR3 sequence (DNA): TGCGCCAGCAGCCAACCCAGGGGTCGGGGTGGCTACACCTTC. Its translation is CASSQPRGRGGYTF.

A few counts support this clonotype. The J gene is TRBJ2-1, the V gene TRBV20-1, with D uncertain. Trimming shortened V by 2 bases and J by 1 base, and 15 bases separated the two germline ends. This CDR3 has 16 residues. Germline-derived CDR1 and CDR2 are DFQATT and SNEGSKA (reference sequence). The CDR3 region is CSARPSVSLSYNEQFF. The CDR3 DNA is TGCAGTGCTAGACCCTCCGTTTCTTTGTCCTACAATGAGCAGTTCTTC.

The CDR3 DNA sequence: TGTGCCACCAGCAGAGAAAACCAAGGACTAGCTGTAGATACGCAGTATTTT. Translated: CATSRENQGLAVDTQYF. The chain recombines TRBV15 with TRBJ2-3; TRBD2 agrees at 8 bases. There are 17 residues in the CDR3. Trimming cost V 0 bases and J 5 bases; bases outside gene matches: 10. Germline CDR1 LNHNV, CDR2 YYDKDF (reference sequence).

This clonotype occurred a few times. The rearrangement joins TRBV7-2 to TRBJ1-1, with a weak D call TRBD1 (6 bases). There are 16 residues in the CDR3. V gave up 1 base and J gave up 1 base, with 13 bases separating them. Germline V gene sequence: CDR1 SGHTA, CDR2 FQGNSA. CDR3: CASSLVLGGGNTEAFF. The CDR3 coding sequence is TGTGCCAGCAGCTTAGTTTTAGGGGGAGGGAACACTGAAGCTTTCTTT.

The chain is built from TRBV6-1 and TRBJ2-7; unclear D gene. This CDR3 is built from 14 residues. Trimming took 8 bases from V and 2 from J, leaving 16 bases between them. Germline loops: CDR1 MNHNS, CDR2 SASEGT. CDR3 region: CASSERGDPYEQYF. CDR3 sequence (DNA): TGTGCCAGCTCTGAGCGCGGCGATCCCTACGAGCAGTACTTC.

V is TRBV29-1 and J is TRBJ2-7; TRBD1 matches 7 bases. The germline V gene has CDR1 SQVTM and CDR2 ANQGSEA. The CDR3 is 15 residues long. Unmatched junction bases numbered 11, after V lost 6 bases and J lost 0 bases. CDR3 sequence: CSVQDRELTSYEQYF. The CDR3 DNA sequence: TGCAGCGTCCAAGACAGGGAATTAACCTCCTACGAGCAGTACTTC.

This clonotype was observed a few times. One end of the junction fails to match germline, which may point to a read error. V and J are TRBV14 and TRBJ2-1; 7 bases agree with TRBD1. This CDR3 spans 14 amino acids. In germline, CDR1 is SGHDN, CDR2 FVKESK. DNA of the CDR3: TGTGCCAGCAGCCGGTTGACAGGGCAGATGAATCGAGACTTC. Protein product: CASSRLTGQMNRDF.

The V gene is TRBV20-1, the J gene TRBJ1-2; the D gene is possibly TRBD1 (5 bases). The CDR3 length is 12 residues. The germline gives CDR1 DFQATT, CDR2 SNEGSKA (reference sequence). Between the trimmed V and J ends, which lost 3 bases and 4 bases, there was a span of 9 bases. The CDR3 DNA sequence: TGCAGTGCTAGCCGCCAGGGCTATGGCTACACCTTC. Encoded protein: CSASRQGYGYTF.